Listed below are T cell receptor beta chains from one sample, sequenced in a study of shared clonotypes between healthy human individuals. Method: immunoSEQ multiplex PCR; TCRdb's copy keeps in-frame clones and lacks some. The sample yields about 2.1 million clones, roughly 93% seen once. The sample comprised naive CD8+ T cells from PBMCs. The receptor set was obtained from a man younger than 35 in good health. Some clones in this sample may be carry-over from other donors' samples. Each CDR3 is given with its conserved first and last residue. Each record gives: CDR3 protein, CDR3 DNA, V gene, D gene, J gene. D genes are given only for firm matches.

CDR3 protein: CASSIGLPRSNQPQHF
CDR3 DNA: TGTGCCAGCAGCATAGGCCTACCGAGGAGCAATCAGCCCCAGCATTTT
V gene: TRBV21-1
D gene: NA
J gene: TRBJ1-5

CDR3 protein: CASASWGSGRPPYNEQFF
CDR3 DNA: TGTGCCAGCGCATCCTGGGGTAGCGGGAGGCCCCCCTACAATGAGCAGTTCTTC
V gene: TRBV7-9
D gene: TRBD2
J gene: TRBJ2-1

CDR3 protein: CASSVAGQGADIQYF
CDR3 DNA: TGTGCCAGCAGCGTAGCGGGACAGGGGGCAGACATTCAGTACTTC
V gene: TRBV9
D gene: TRBD1
J gene: TRBJ2-4

CDR3 protein: CASSLASWQVLSGNTIYF
CDR3 DNA: TGTGCCAGCAGCTTAGCTTCTTGGCAGGTCCTCTCTGGAAACACCATATATTTT
V gene: TRBV7-6
D gene: NA
J gene: TRBJ1-3

CDR3 protein: CASSLDRGGIAYTEAFF
CDR3 DNA: TGCGCCAGCAGCCTAGACAGGGGAGGTATCGCGTACACTGAAGCTTTCTTT
V gene: TRBV4-3
D gene: TRBD1
J gene: TRBJ1-1

CDR3 protein: CAISESRIAKNIQYF
CDR3 DNA: TGTGCCATCAGTGAGTCGAGGATAGCCAAAAACATTCAGTACTTC
V gene: TRBV10-3
D gene: NA
J gene: TRBJ2-4

CDR3 protein: CASSIFHTYEQYF
CDR3 DNA: TGTGCCAGTAGTATATTCCACACCTACGAGCAGTACTTC
V gene: TRBV19
D gene: NA
J gene: TRBJ2-7

CDR3 protein: CSAVDLTGELFF
CDR3 DNA: TGCAGCGCAGTAGACCTCACCGGGGAGCTGTTTTTT
V gene: TRBV29-1
D gene: NA
J gene: TRBJ2-2

CDR3 protein: CASSYSARDGYTF
CDR3 DNA: TGTGCCAGCAGTTACTCGGCACGTGATGGCTACACCTTC
V gene: TRBV6-6
D gene: NA
J gene: TRBJ1-2

CDR3 protein: CASSYAGRTDTQYF
CDR3 DNA: TGTGCCAGCAGCTACGCAGGGCGGACAGATACGCAGTATTTT
V gene: TRBV9
D gene: NA
J gene: TRBJ2-3

CDR3 protein: CASSQDRRATNEKLFF
CDR3 DNA: TGCGCCAGCAGCCAAGATCGTAGGGCAACTAATGAAAAACTGTTTTTT
V gene: TRBV4-3
D gene: NA
J gene: TRBJ1-4

CDR3 protein: CASSRNRDGVNEKLFF
CDR3 DNA: TGTGCCAGCAGCCGAAACCGGGACGGGGTTAATGAAAAACTGTTTTTT
V gene: TRBV7-9
D gene: NA
J gene: TRBJ1-4

CDR3 protein: CATSELQGSSYEQYF
CDR3 DNA: TGTGCCACCAGCGAACTACAGGGGAGCTCCTACGAGCAGTACTTC
V gene: TRBV15
D gene: TRBD1
J gene: TRBJ2-7

CDR3 protein: CASGFDLNTEAFF
CDR3 DNA: TGTGCTAGTGGTTTTGACCTGAACACTGAAGCTTTCTTT
V gene: TRBV12-5
D gene: NA
J gene: TRBJ1-1

CDR3 protein: CASSSRPGGPQETQYF
CDR3 DNA: TGTGCCAGCAGCAGCCGGCCGGGAGGTCCCCAAGAGACCCAGTACTTC
V gene: TRBV7-6
D gene: TRBD2
J gene: TRBJ2-5

CDR3 protein: CASSPGQGKGYYEQYF
CDR3 DNA: TGTGCCAGCAGTCCGGGACAGGGGAAAGGTTACTACGAGCAGTACTTC
V gene: TRBV27
D gene: TRBD1
J gene: TRBJ2-7

CDR3 protein: CASSSGTGGNEQYF
CDR3 DNA: TGTGCCAGCAGTTCCGGGACAGGGGGAAACGAGCAGTACTTC
V gene: TRBV27
D gene: TRBD1
J gene: TRBJ2-7